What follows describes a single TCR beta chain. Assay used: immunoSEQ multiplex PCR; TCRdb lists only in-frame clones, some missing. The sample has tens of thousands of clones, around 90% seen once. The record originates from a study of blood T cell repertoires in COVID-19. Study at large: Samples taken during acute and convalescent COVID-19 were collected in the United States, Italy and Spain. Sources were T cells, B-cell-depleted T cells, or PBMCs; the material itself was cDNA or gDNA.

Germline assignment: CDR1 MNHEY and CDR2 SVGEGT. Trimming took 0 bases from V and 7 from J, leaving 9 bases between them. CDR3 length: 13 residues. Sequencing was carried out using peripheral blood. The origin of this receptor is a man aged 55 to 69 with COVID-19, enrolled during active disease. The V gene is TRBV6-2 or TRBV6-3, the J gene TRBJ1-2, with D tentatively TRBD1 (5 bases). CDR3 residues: CASSYSTQGGYTF. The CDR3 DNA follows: TGTGCCAGCAGTTACTCGACCCAGGGTGGCTACACCTTC.